This entry lists 10 T cell receptor beta chains sequenced from one sample in a study of T cell responses to AZD1222 COVID-19 vaccine. Sequencing used immunoSEQ multiplex PCR; TCRdb keeps in-frame clones, though not all of them. The sample holds more than 140,000 clones, 88% seen once. Sequencing used peripheral blood, obtained on day 0 of MenACWY control vaccination. The source of these receptors is an adult in good health.

The chain combines TRBV11-3 with TRBJ1-1, with 9 bases that match TRBD1. Per the germline V gene, CDR1 is SGHNT and CDR2 is YENEEA. With 0 bases clipped from V and 2 bases from J, the junction kept 1 base outside the gene matches. The CDR3 loop spans 15 amino acids. The CDR3 here is CASSLDTGGNTEAFF. CDR3 DNA sequence: TGTGCCAGCAGCTTAGACACAGGGGGCAACACTGAAGCTTTCTTT.

This clone has only one observation. This chain connects TRBV4-3 to TRBJ1-5; possibly TRBD1 for D (5 bases). Germline values: CDR1 LGHNA, CDR2 YSLEER. CDR3 length equals 15 residues. Trimming stripped 0 bases from V and 0 bases from J, with 6 bases between. As DNA, the CDR3 is TGCGCCAGCAGCCAAGACAGGGTTAGCAATCAGCCCCAGCATTTT. It specifies CASSQDRVSNQPQHF.

The rearrangement uses TRBV28 and TRBJ2-7; 15 bases match TRBD2. The CDR3 has 16 residues. The germline V gene encodes CDR1 MDHEN and CDR2 SYDVKM. The V segment lost 6 bases and the J segment 4 bases; nucleotides outside the gene matches: 7. The CDR3: CASREGTSGRRYEQYF. CDR3 sequence (DNA): TGTGCCAGCAGAGAGGGGACTAGCGGGAGGAGGTACGAGCAGTACTTC.

The rearrangement joins TRBV15 to TRBJ1-4, with TRBD1 matching 9 bases. V gave up 5 bases and J gave up 8 bases; unmatched junction bases: 9. Germline loops: CDR1 LNHNV, CDR2 YYDKDF (reference sequence). This CDR3 contains 15 residues. DNA of the CDR3: TGTGCCACCAGCCGCCCGGACAGGGGAGGCGAAAAACTGTTTTTT. Translation gives CATSRPDRGGEKLFF.

V is TRBV18 and J is TRBJ1-1, with D unclear. Trimming shortened V by 2 bases and J by 0 bases, and 19 bases separated the two germline ends. The germline gives CDR1 KGHSH, CDR2 LQKENI. This CDR3 has 18 residues. Here the CDR3 reads CASSPNLGRNAMNTEAFF. The CDR3 DNA reads as TGTGCCAGCTCACCAAATTTAGGCCGGAACGCCATGAACACTGAAGCTTTCTTT.

J is TRBJ1-1 and V is TRBV7-9; 8 nucleotides line up with TRBD1. The CDR3 totals 14 residues. Germline loops: CDR1 SEHNR, CDR2 FQNEAQ (reference sequence). J gave up 4 bases and V 5 bases, and 6 bases lay outside the gene matches. CDR3 nucleotide sequence: TGTGCCAGCAGCCAAGATACAGGGGGCACTGAAGCTTTCTTT. This encodes CASSQDTGGTEAFF.

The chain carries TRBV6-5 and TRBJ2-3; no reliable D call. Germline V CDR1 and CDR2: MNHEY, SVGAGI. V was trimmed by 2 bases and J by 5 bases, leaving 8 bases between them. The CDR3 runs to 13 residues. The CDR3 nucleotides are TGTGCCAGCAGTTACCAACAACAAGATACGCAGTATTTT. Its protein product is CASSYQQQDTQYF.

The CDR3 is CASSRLSGGHNEQFF. CDR3 sequence (DNA): TGTGCCAGCAGCCGCCTCAGCGGGGGCCACAATGAGCAGTTCTTC. J is TRBJ2-1 and V is TRBV11-3; 8 nucleotides align to TRBD2. With V trimmed by 5 bases and J by 5 bases, 8 bases remained unmatched. This CDR3 spans 15 amino acids. Germline-derived CDR1 and CDR2 are SGHNT and YENEEA.

V gene TRBV15 combines with J gene TRBJ2-7, with D perhaps matching TRBD1 or TRBD2 (5 bases each). Trimming removed 1 base at V and 2 bases at J, with 9 bases between. The germline V gene encodes CDR1 LNHNV and CDR2 YYDKDF (reference sequence). The CDR3 is 14 amino acids. The CDR3 here is CATSRGDGTYEQYF. The CDR3 coding sequence is TGTGCCACCAGCAGAGGGGACGGGACCTACGAGCAGTACTTC.

This chain uses TRBV4-2 with TRBJ1-5; D is undetermined. Deletions cut 0 bases from V and 2 bases from J, with 17 bases between. CDR1 and CDR2 from the germline V gene are LGHNA and YNFKEQ. The CDR3 runs 18 residues. This chain's CDR3 is CASSQEGSLQTGNQPQHF. As DNA, the CDR3 is TGTGCCAGCAGCCAAGAGGGATCGCTCCAAACTGGCAATCAGCCCCAGCATTTT.